The 20 T cell receptor beta chains presented below share a single source sample, sequenced in a study of neoadjuvant anti-PD-1 for oral cavity cancer. Time point specified: after neoadjuvant nivolumab, at surgical resection. The protocol was immunoSEQ multiplex PCR, while the TCRdb copy is restricted to in-frame clones and leaves out a portion. The sample holds tens of thousands of clones; 40% to 45% are singletons and the top ten take roughly 37%. The sample consisted of tumor tissue, taken after nivolumab (anti-PD-1) treatment. The receptors were sampled from a person aged 35-79 years with oral cavity squamous cell carcinoma.

The V call is TRBV7-3, the J call TRBJ2-1, with D possibly matching TRBD2 (6 bases). This CDR3 region has 14 residues. CDR1 is SGHTA and CDR2 is FQGTGA in the germline V gene. V lost 2 bases to trimming and J lost 4 bases, with 9 bases between them. CDR3 coding DNA: TGTGCCAGCAGCTTAGCGGGGATATACAATGAGCAGTTCTTC. This codes for CASSLAGIYNEQFF. The entire variable domain, with the rest obtained from reference TRBV7-3 and TRBJ2-1, is as follows: GAGVSQTPSNKVTEKGKYVELRCDPISGHTALYWYRQSLGQGPEFLIYFQGTGAADDSGLPNDRFFAVRPEGSVSTLKIQRTERGDSAVYLCASSLAGIYNEQFFGPGTRLTVL.

The rearrangement links TRBV27 to TRBJ2-3; 9 nucleotides match TRBD1. The J segment lost 4 bases and the V segment lost 7 bases, leaving 12 bases of the junction unmatched. The CDR3 has 16 amino acids. Looked up from germline, CDR1 is MNHEY and CDR2 is SMNVEV (reference sequence). CDR3 nucleotide sequence: TGTGCCAGCACCTACCTTGGGACAGGGAACGCAGATACGCAGTATTTT. Residues: CASTYLGTGNADTQYF.

The chain links TRBV18 to TRBJ2-2; perhaps TRBD1 as D (6 bases). Germline CDR1 reads KGHSH; CDR2 reads LQKENI. The V end lost 1 base, the J end lost 4 bases, and 16 bases lay between the germline ends. This CDR3 region has 17 residues. The CDR3 DNA follows: TGTGCCAGCTCACCACGCTTGGGGGCGTTAGGCACCGGGGAGCTGTTTTTT. It translates to CASSPRLGALGTGELFF.

The chain employs TRBV6-5 and TRBJ1-3; 9 nucleotides line up with TRBD1. Trimming cost V 5 bases and J 3 bases; bases outside gene matches: 2. CDR1 MNHEY and CDR2 SVGAGI come from the germline V gene. The CDR3 runs 14 residues. The CDR3 protein is CASSRDRVGNTIYF. DNA of the CDR3: TGTGCCAGCAGTCGGGACAGGGTTGGAAACACCATATATTTT.

The rearrangement joins TRBV9 to TRBJ2-2; TRBD1 or TRBD2 may be the D gene (5 bases each). The V end lost 0 bases, the J end lost 4 bases, and 13 bases lay between the germline ends. Germline V gene sequence: CDR1 SGDLS, CDR2 YYNGEE. The CDR3 extends over 16 amino acids. The CDR3 here is CASSVVAGTFTGELFF. The DNA of the CDR3 is TGTGCCAGCAGCGTAGTCGCAGGGACGTTCACCGGGGAGCTGTTTTTT. The variable domain in full, completed from reference TRBV9 and TRBJ2-2, reads DSGVTQTPKHLITATGQRVTLRCSPRSGDLSVYWYQQSLDQGLQFLIQYYNGEERAKGNILERFSAQQFPDLHSELNLSSLELGDSALYFCASSVVAGTFTGELFFGEGSRLTVL.

In nucleotides, the CDR3 is TGTGCCAGCAACCTAGCGGGGGCCTACACAGATACGCAGTATTTT. It is translated as CASNLAGAYTDTQYF. This chain links TRBV7-3 with TRBJ2-3, with 10 bases aligning to TRBD2. Looked up from germline, CDR1 is SGHTA and CDR2 is FQGTGA. This CDR3 has 15 amino acids. The junction had 6 bases not matched to a gene; V was cut back by 7 bases and J by 2 bases.

This clone turned up a few times. The chain joins TRBV6-5 to TRBJ2-7; 12 positions match TRBD1. The J segment lost 6 bases and the V segment lost 6 bases, leaving 3 bases of the junction unmatched. The CDR3 runs 13 residues. Germline CDR1 and CDR2: MNHEY and SVGAGI. The chain's CDR3 is CASRGQGAFEQYF. The CDR3 nucleotides are TGTGCCAGCAGGGGACAGGGGGCCTTCGAGCAGTACTTC.

CDR3 DNA: TGCGCCAGCAGCCTGGGACAGGGAAGCTCCTACGAGCAGTACTTC. This codes for CASSLGQGSSYEQYF. The chain recombines TRBV4-3 with TRBJ2-7; 9 bases map to TRBD1. V shed 4 bases and J 0 bases; nucleotides not matched to a gene: 4. This CDR3 region has 15 residues. Germline V gene data show CDR1 as LGHNA and CDR2 as YSLEER.

The chain recombines TRBV10-3 with TRBJ2-2; D is uncertain. The CDR3 extends over 16 amino acids. Trimming took 6 bases from V and 2 from J, leaving 16 bases between them. Germline assignment: CDR1 ENHRY and CDR2 SYGVKD. The CDR3 is CAIRQKASPNTGELFF. The CDR3 bases are TGTGCCATCAGGCAGAAGGCTTCCCCAAACACCGGGGAGCTGTTTTTT.

This chain joins TRBV5-6 and TRBJ2-2; 13 bases align to TRBD2. The V gene end was trimmed by 1 base and the J gene end by 7 bases; junction bases not matched to a gene: 4. Germline V gives CDR1 SGHDT, CDR2 YYEEEE. This CDR3 has 16 residues. CDR3 protein: CASSLRLAGGVGELFF. The DNA for the CDR3 is TGTGCCAGCAGCTTGAGACTAGCGGGGGGCGTCGGGGAGCTGTTTTTT.

In this sample, this clone turned up a few times. The chain carries TRBV7-8 and TRBJ1-4, with D unresolved. V dropped 2 bases and J dropped 1 base, with 8 bases sitting between them. Germline V gene sequence: CDR1 SGHVS, CDR2 FQNEAQ. CDR3 length equals 15 residues. The CDR3 loop is CASSLFDGTNEKLFF. The CDR3 nucleotides read TGTGCCAGCAGCTTATTTGATGGAACTAATGAAAAACTGTTTTTT. Supplemented by reference TRBV7-8 and TRBJ1-4, the full variable domain reads GAGVSQSPRYKVAKRGQDVALRCDPISGHVSLFWYQQALGQGPEFLTYFQNEAQLDKSGLPSDRFFAERPEGSVSTLKIQRTQQEDSAVYLCASSLFDGTNEKLFFGSGTQLSVL.

This sequence joins TRBV11-3 and TRBJ2-2; TRBD1 aligns across 11 bases. Germline CDR1 SGHNT, CDR2 YENEEA. The CDR3 runs 14 residues. Germline trimming cut 5 bases from V and 5 bases from J; bases unmatched to any gene: 1. As DNA, the CDR3 is TGTGCCAGCAGCCGGGACAGGGGGACCGGGGAGCTGTTTTTT. Translation gives CASSRDRGTGELFF. Combining the CDR3 with reference TRBV11-3 and TRBJ2-2 gives the whole variable domain EAGVVQSPRYKIIEKKQPVAFWCNPISGHNTLYWYLQNLGQGPELLIRYENEEAVDDSQLPKDRFSAERLKGVDSTLKIQPAELGDSAVYLCASSRDRGTGELFFGEGSRLTVL.

This clone has only a few counts. V and J are TRBV28 and TRBJ1-2, with D maybe TRBD1 (6 bases). Germline CDR1 MDHEN, CDR2 SYDVKM. The V end lost 7 bases, the J end lost 10 bases, and 25 bases lay between the germline ends. The CDR3 length is 15 residues. The CDR3 DNA sequence: TGTGCCAGCACACGATTTTCAGGGGACAAGAGTGTCTACACCTTC. This translates into CASTRFSGDKSVYTF.

This clone has ten or more counts. The chain carries TRBV25-1 and TRBJ1-2, with 10 bases aligning to TRBD1. This CDR3 has 13 residues. Germline assignment: CDR1 MGHDK and CDR2 SYGVNS. Trimming cost V 7 bases and J 8 bases; bases outside gene matches: 7. In DNA form, the CDR3 reads TGTGCCAGCACCCGCGGGACAGGGGACGGCTACACCTTC. Encoded protein: CASTRGTGDGYTF.

This chain joins TRBV5-6 and TRBJ1-2; no clear D. Germline CDR1 reads SGHDT; CDR2 reads YYEEEE. The CDR3 runs to 14 residues. The germline V and J ends were trimmed by 0 bases and 5 bases, with 11 bases remaining between them. The CDR3, as DNA: TGTGCCAGCAGCTTGGGTAGGACTCTTTATGGCTACACCTTC. Translating gives CASSLGRTLYGYTF.

This clone was picked up a small number of times. V usage is TRBV2 and J usage is TRBJ1-2; D gene ambiguous. V was trimmed by 4 bases and J by 3 bases, leaving 9 bases between them. The V gene's germline CDR1 is SNHLY and CDR2 FYNNEI. This CDR3 comprises 13 residues. CDR3 nucleotide sequence: TGTGCCAGCAGTGCAGGATCCTACTATGGCTACACCTTC. As protein: CASSAGSYYGYTF.

This clone is deemed medium-sized. The chain carries TRBV10-2 and TRBJ1-2, with a weak D call TRBD1 (5 bases). CDR1 WSHSY and CDR2 SAAADI come from the germline V gene. CDR3 length: 12 amino acids. V lost 3 bases to trimming and J lost 6 bases, with 8 bases between them. Written as DNA, the CDR3 is TGCGCCAGCAGTGAAGGGGTCCATGGCTACACCTTC. Its protein is CASSEGVHGYTF.

The CDR3 protein is CASRRDRGLSEQYF. The CDR3 nucleotides read TGTGCCAGCAGGCGCGACAGGGGGCTATCCGAGCAGTACTTC. This chain connects TRBV6-6 to TRBJ2-7; 10 bases match TRBD1. Trimming took 6 bases from V and 6 from J; bases not matched to a gene: 8. CDR3 length: 14 residues. Germline V CDR1 and CDR2: MNHNY, SVGAGI (reference sequence).

V gene TRBV6-5 combines with J gene TRBJ1-1, with D perhaps TRBD1 (5 bases). Germline loops: CDR1 MNHEY, CDR2 SVGAGI. V gave up 4 bases and J gave up 2 bases, with 17 bases separating them. The length of the CDR3 is 16 residues. The CDR3 DNA follows: TGTGCCAGCAGTTTCCAGCAGGGTCTAAGAAACACTGAAGCTTTCTTT. Its protein is CASSFQQGLRNTEAFF.

The rearrangement uses TRBV19 and TRBJ1-1; D is perhaps TRBD1 (5 bases). This CDR3 contains 13 residues. Germline values: CDR1 LNHDA, CDR2 SQIVND (reference sequence). V was trimmed by 5 bases and J by 1 base, leaving 8 bases between them. The CDR3 sequence is CASSFTGNTEAFF. The CDR3, as DNA: TGTGCCAGTAGTTTTACAGGGAACACTGAAGCTTTCTTT.